The next 16 T cell receptor beta chains were all read from a single sample in a study of cytomegalovirus exposure and HLA in healthy donors. PCR amplification relied on 60 Vbeta primers (plus 13 Jbeta primers). The assay was immunoSEQ multiplex PCR, and TCRdb's table has in-frame clones only and misses some. The repertoire holds about 130,000 clones, under 90% seen once, with approximately 3.6% in the top ten. Sequences were obtained from PBMCs. These receptors were obtained from a middle-aged woman in good health and CMV-seropositive.

The chain combines TRBV7-9 with TRBJ2-7, with 10 bases that match TRBD1. CDR1 is SEHNR and CDR2 is FQNEAQ in the germline V gene (reference sequence). CDR3 size: 15 residues. Unmatched junction bases numbered 9, after V lost 5 bases and J lost 5 bases. CDR3 bases: TGTGCCAGCAGCGCAAGACAGGGGGCAGACAACGAGCAGTACTTC. Its protein is CASSARQGADNEQYF.

J is TRBJ1-6 and V is TRBV5-1; D possibly corresponds to TRBD1 (6 bases). This CDR3 has 16 residues. CDR1 is SGHRS and CDR2 is YFSETQ in the germline V gene. V lost 3 bases to trimming and J lost 7 bases, with 17 bases between them. The DNA of the CDR3 is TGCGCCAGCAGCTCGGGAACGGGGGGCAGAAATTCACCCCTCCACTTT. Translated: CASSSGTGGRNSPLHF.

V is TRBV19 and J is TRBJ1-1; no clear D. The V end was cut by 5 bases, the J end by 4 bases, with 14 bases between. CDR1 LNHDA and CDR2 SQIVND come from the germline V gene (reference sequence). CDR3 length: 14 residues. The CDR3 DNA sequence: TGTGCCAGTAGTGTTTCCCGGGGAGGCACTGAAGCTTTCTTT. Translation: CASSVSRGGTEAFF.

The chain combines TRBV7-8 with TRBJ1-2, with 11 bases lining up with TRBD1. The CDR3 loop spans 16 amino acids. V was clipped by 2 bases and J by 7 bases; unmatched bases: 9. Germline CDR1 SGHVS, CDR2 FQNEAQ. CDR3 sequence reads: CASSLNRGTGGFGYTF. The CDR3 coding sequence is TGTGCCAGCAGCTTAAATAGAGGGACAGGGGGTTTTGGCTACACCTTC.

This clone was seen only a few times. V gene TRBV9 combines with J gene TRBJ2-1, with 9 positions matching TRBD1. Germline CDR1 is SGDLS and CDR2 is YYNGEE. Losses at the gene ends were 6 bases for V and 6 bases for J; bases not matched to a gene: 4. The CDR3 spans 13 residues. DNA of the CDR3: TGTGCCAGCAACGCGGGACAGGGCAATGAGCAGTTCTTC. Its translation: CASNAGQGNEQFF.

The chain is built from TRBV7-9 and TRBJ1-5, with D tentatively TRBD1 (5 bases). This CDR3 is 14 amino acids long. V lost 1 base, J lost 3 bases, and 7 bases lay in between. In germline, CDR1 is SEHNR, CDR2 FQNEAQ (reference sequence). The CDR3 region is CASSLEGDNQPQHF. The DNA of the CDR3 is TGTGCCAGCAGCTTAGAAGGGGACAATCAGCCCCAGCATTTT.

The rearrangement joins TRBV28 to TRBJ1-2; 7 nucleotides agree with TRBD1. This CDR3 has 18 amino acids. V gave up 3 bases and J gave up 5 bases; unmatched junction bases: 18. The V gene's germline CDR1 is MDHEN and CDR2 SYDVKM. The CDR3 reads CASSLLKDRTQPNYGYTF. The CDR3 nucleotides read TGTGCCAGCAGTTTGCTAAAGGACAGGACCCAGCCAAATTATGGCTACACCTTC.

The chain joins TRBV6-5 to TRBJ1-1, with D unresolved. The CDR3 is 14 residues long. The germline V and J ends were trimmed by 6 bases and 0 bases, with 11 bases remaining between them. CDR1 is MNHEY, CDR2 SVGAGI, per germline. DNA of the CDR3: TGTGCCAGCAGCCCACTTGCGGTGAACACTGAAGCTTTCTTT. It is translated as CASSPLAVNTEAFF.

The chain couples TRBV6-4 to TRBJ2-3; 16 nucleotides align to TRBD2. With 7 bases clipped from V and 4 bases from J, the junction kept 8 bases outside the gene matches. CDR3 length: 17 amino acids. CDR1 is MRHNA and CDR2 is SNTAGT in the germline V gene. The DNA of the CDR3 is TGTGCCAGCAATGGGACTAGCGGGAGGGGTCACGCAGATACGCAGTATTTT. Protein sequence: CASNGTSGRGHADTQYF.

V usage is TRBV28 and J usage is TRBJ2-1; 13 bases are shared with TRBD2. V trimming: 4 bases; J trimming: 8 bases; junction bases outside the gene matches: 5. Germline V gene lookup returns CDR1 MDHEN and CDR2 SYDVKM. This CDR3 is 15 amino acids long. The CDR3 is CASSYTSGRADEQFF. CDR3 nucleotides: TGTGCCAGCAGTTACACTAGCGGGAGGGCTGATGAGCAGTTCTTC.

The chain employs TRBV10-2 and TRBJ2-1, with 10 bases lining up with TRBD2. Trimming took 2 bases from V and 6 from J; bases not matched to a gene: 7. This CDR3 has 16 residues. The germline V gene has CDR1 WSHSY and CDR2 SAAADI. This chain's CDR3 is CASSERLAGARNEQFF. CDR3 sequence (DNA): TGCGCCAGCAGTGAGCGCCTAGCGGGAGCTCGCAATGAGCAGTTCTTC.

The chain combines TRBV5-1 with TRBJ2-3, with D tentatively TRBD1 (6 bases). Trimming pared 4 bases from V and 5 bases from J, leaving 14 bases between. Germline CDR1 and CDR2: SGHRS and YFSETQ. The CDR3 loop spans 14 amino acids. CDR3 amino acids: CASSGGQVLDTQYF. In nucleotides, the CDR3 is TGCGCCAGCAGCGGGGGCCAGGTATTAGATACGCAGTATTTT.

The rearrangement links TRBV27 to TRBJ1-5; 7 bases line up with TRBD1. Germline V gene sequence: CDR1 MNHEY, CDR2 SMNVEV (reference sequence). J gave up 12 bases and V 2 bases, and 10 bases lay outside the gene matches. CDR3 size: 14 residues. CDR3 sequence reads: CASSLRRGNRHQHF. CDR3 in DNA: TGTGCCAGCAGTTTACGCAGGGGGAATCGTCACCAGCATTTT.

This clone turned up a few times. The chain recombines TRBV7-2 with TRBJ1-5; 7 bases line up with TRBD1. V gave up 3 bases and J gave up 1 base; unmatched junction bases: 0. Germline loops: CDR1 SGHTA, CDR2 FQGNSA. This CDR3 has 14 residues. CDR3 sequence (DNA): TGTGCCAGCAGCTTGACAGGGAGCAATCAGCCCCAGCATTTT. It is translated as CASSLTGSNQPQHF.

The chain recombines TRBV4-1 with TRBJ2-1; a weak D match, TRBD1 (6 bases). This CDR3 has 16 residues. Trimming pared 4 bases from V and 2 bases from J, leaving 15 bases between. Germline V lookup: CDR1 MGHRA, CDR2 YSYEKL. The CDR3, as DNA: TGCGCCAGCAGCCTCCAGGCAGGGGCGGCCTACAATGAGCAGTTCTTC. It yields the protein CASSLQAGAAYNEQFF.

The V call is TRBV7-2, the J call TRBJ1-5; the D is unclear. CDR1 is SGHTA and CDR2 is FQGNSA in the germline V gene. This CDR3 is 14 amino acids long. Between the trimmed V and J ends, which lost 7 bases and 3 bases, there was a span of 13 bases. The CDR3 DNA follows: TGTGCCAGCACCGATTTGCAGAACAATCAGCCCCAGCATTTT. Protein product: CASTDLQNNQPQHF.